This T cell receptor beta chain was captured in a study of T cell responses to AZD1222 COVID-19 vaccine (dated by TCRdb to the early 2020s). The study in broad terms: Because spike-specific TCR depth and breadth did not differ between the two schedules, AZD1222 recipients who got a second dose at roughly 4 weeks were pooled with those who got a second dose at roughly 12 weeks. A total of 233 trial participants underwent TCR sequencing, of whom 207 received two doses of AZD1222 and around 25 received two doses of the MenACWY control vaccine. Enrollment into the trials was organized by age into subgroups of 18-55, 56-69 and 70-plus years, and those subgroups contained 148, 28 and 57 TCR-sequenced participants, respectively.

The research as a whole found: Conclusions about previously exposed vaccinees were limited because only 5 or 6 AZD1222 recipients were SARS-CoV-2 seropositive at baseline. The 56-69-year group was small, and its depth increase did not reach significance, likely because of low power. Vaccine-associated CD4 TCRs spanned the whole spike protein, with dominant responses in regions 160-218 and 743-854. Epitopes outside the regions mutated in the B.1.351 and B.1.1.7 variants were reportedly recognized by nearly half of the unique spike-specific TCRs. No day 14 peak-response samples were available, so repertoires were characterized only after the peak T cell response. A significant rise in spike-specific TCR breadth and depth was observed after two AZD1222 doses relative to day 0 and relative to MenACWY recipients. Most participants were white British and females outnumbered males, and the authors suggested that clonal diversity may have been underestimated.

Taken with the paper, the label for time point translates to: baseline before first vaccination. Samples from vaccinated people were obtained from the UK trials COV001 and COV002, which included a single-blind randomized controlled phase 2/3 trial of AZD1222 (ChAdOx1 nCoV-19) in healthy adults. For TCRbeta chain sequencing, PBMC samples were collected from trial participants at day 0 and at day 28 after the second dose. The CDR3 regions of human TCRbeta chains were subjected to immunosequencing. For the original study's pipeline: Repertoire TCRs were matched against a reference library of SARS-CoV-2-specific TCRs generated with the MIRA antigen-specificity platform. Breadth was defined as the fraction of unique TCRs that were SARS-CoV-2-associated, and depth was defined as the fraction of total T cells that were SARS-CoV-2-associated. Using the MIRA data, every spike-specific TCR was mapped to the spike region that the TCR reacted to and assigned to either a CD4 or a CD8 class. Log10-transformed breadth and depth values were compared by one-way ANOVA with Sidak's multiple comparisons tests. TCRdb limited this immuneACCESS table to in-frame rearrangements with V and J called. A share of clones is missing; checked studies link under half to unresolved V genes, and the rest is unexplained. For V, J and clone size, that table is used; D and trimming come from the DNA. The sample table lists under 150,000 clones, around 88% of them with a count of one. Clones ranked in the top ten supply more than 12% of the sample.

About this clone: Its antigen target is currently unknown. There are no base qualities to consult, and no much larger clone falls within one base.

The sequenced sample was peripheral blood, obtained on day 0 of AZD1222 vaccination. The receptor comes from an adult in good health.

The DNA reads TGCGCCAGCAGTTTCGGGACAGGGATTTCCACAGATACGCAGTATTTT. Protein translation: CASSFGTGISTDTQYF. The chain is made from TRBV5-1 and TRBJ2-3, and 9 junction bases match TRBD1. The CDR3 runs 16 residues from the cysteine to the phenylalanine. The entry retains the CDR3 DNA only, 48 bases that are in frame from base 1. Relative to germline, V is missing 5 bases and J is missing 2 bases, with 9 bases of the junction outside any gene match. As encoded in the germline V gene, CDR1 is SGHRS while CDR2 is YFSETQ.